This TCR beta chain comes out of a study of blood T cell repertoires in COVID-19. Germline CDR1 reads MNHNS; CDR2 reads SASEGT. The CDR3 extends over 13 amino acids. V was pared by 0 bases and J by 3 bases, with 6 bases between. Original data processing: Reference gene primer amplification gave nucleated cell count estimates. Only in-frame clones appear in the TCRdb table, and some are missing; sequencing was by immunoSEQ multiplex PCR. Clone size and the V and J calls come from that table; the DNA yielded D and trimming. Of a few hundred thousand clones listed, approximately 85% are singletons. The TCR comes from a woman in her 70s with acute or convalescent COVID-19. The J gene is TRBJ2-7, the V gene TRBV6-1; no clear D gene. What was sequenced was peripheral blood. The CDR3 reads CASSEAASYEQYF. For the CDR3, the DNA is TGTGCCAGCAGTGAAGCAGCGAGCTACGAGCAGTACTTC.